This T cell receptor beta chain is drawn from a study of shared clonotypes between healthy human individuals. CDR1 is MDHEN, CDR2 SYDVKM, per germline. The CDR3 sequence is 14 residues long. Trimming cost V 6 bases and J 7 bases; bases outside gene matches: 9. The material for each subset, its genomic DNA, was split evenly across several immunoSEQ plates. TCRdb keeps only in-frame clones here, not all; method: immunoSEQ multiplex PCR. The sample has roughly 590,000 clones; roughly 95% are singletons. Positively selected for CCR7, the CD45RO-negative cells used as naive CD8 cells excluded terminally differentiated effector memory CD45RA+ cells.

The TCR comes from a woman in her twenties or thirties in good health. The J gene is TRBJ2-5, the V gene TRBV28, with TRBD1 matching 9 bases. What was sequenced was naive CD8+ T cells sorted from blood. The DNA of the CDR3 is TGTGCCAGCAGAGTAACAGGGGGCGCAGGGACCCAGTACTTC. Translated: CASRVTGGAGTQYF.